Here is one T cell receptor beta chain with its context. Its antigen is unknown. No quality values exist for individual bases; no much larger clone is one base distant. The data originate from a study of shared clonotypes between healthy human individuals (dated by TCRdb to between 2020 and 2021). Broadly, across the study: A few men and a couple of women, aged 18 to 49 years, made up the cohort. The study deeply sequenced blood TCR repertoires of about 5 healthy adults to estimate repertoire size and the extent of clonotype sharing between individuals. Leukapheresis yielded between about 0.9 and 8.9 billion PBMCs per donor. To increase sequencing depth and limit assay-specific biases, different laboratories used diverse techniques to prepare libraries and sequence TCR repertoires. Per donor, three plates each were used for CD4 naive and CD4 memory, two for CD8 naive, and one for CD8 memory.

Using the deep immunoSEQ assay, multiplex PCR amplified TCR CDR3 regions from genomic DNA. Extracted genomic DNA from each cell subset was spread evenly across all wells of several immunoSEQ 96-well plates, with each plate serving as a replicate. For sorted subsets, 200 ng of genomic DNA, equivalent to 25,000 to 35,000 T cell genomes, went into each replicate PCR. Purified libraries were quantified with a Qubit 3.0 fluorometer, sized on a Bioanalyzer 2100, and re-quantified with the KAPA Library Quantification kit. Each immunoSEQ 96-well plate was sequenced on its own single-read 150-cycle Illumina NextSeq 550 flow cell. The study's own analysis went as follows. Because only junctional sequences without quality scores were contained in the immunoSEQ output, filtering matching that applied to full-length reads could not be performed. To assign V/J genes and CDR3, sequences were annotated using PyIR, a Python wrapper for IgBLAST v1.9, with IMGT germline references. Reads were filtered out if the reads had weak V/J assignments (E-value above 1e-6), no CDR3, stop codons, out-of-frame junctions, or ambiguous translated residues. V3J clonotypes were defined by identical inferred V gene, J gene, and CDR3 amino acid sequence. Percentage overlap between repertoires was calculated by dividing the number of shared unique clonotypes by the size of the smaller repertoire. Repertoire richness was assessed with RTK rarefaction, the Chao1 estimator, and Recon v2.1 estimates of unobserved clonotypes. Generation probabilities for all TCRbeta clonotypes obtained by the gDNA method from a handful of donors were computed using OLGA. Here the immuneACCESS table is served through TCRdb, limited to in-frame sequences with V and J called. Missing clones are a known gap in these copies; in checked studies unresolved V genes cover under half, and the rest lacks a known reason. Clone size and V and J calls were adopted from that table, with D and trimming inferred from the DNA. For this sample the table gives under 650,000 clones, of which roughly 95% were detected only once. The ten biggest clones cover roughly 0.06% of the sample.

Overall study results and their limits: Naive subsets generally had larger estimated clonotype richness than memory subsets did. The genetic and exposure-history diversity represented was limited by the small number of donors. Rarefaction of sorted-subset datasets indicated incomplete sequencing despite the large sequencing depth. Sampling was limited to blood, and TCR repertoires in tissue likely differ from TCR repertoires in blood. Pairwise subsampling led to the expectation that sequencing depth would affect the degree of clonotype sharing among donors. Higher generation probabilities were observed for clonotypes shared by all four sorted-subset donors than for non-shared clonotypes. Sharing across a handful of donors was observed for about 5% of naive CD4, 3.5% of naive CD8, 2% to 2.5% of memory CD4, and around 0.42% of memory CD8 clonotypes.

Healthy HIV-negative adults with no recently reported acute infections or vaccinations were included as donors. All donors were Caucasian adults living in Nashville, Tennessee, USA. CD4+ T cells were enriched through magnetic negative selection, after which naive cells were positively selected on CD45RA and the remaining negative fraction served as the memory subset. Blood was obtained by leukapheresis, after which PBMCs were separated by Ficoll-Histopaque density gradient centrifugation and cryopreserved in liquid nitrogen vapor phase. Analytical flow cytometry was used to check the purity and quantity of each magnetically sorted T cell population. From each sorted fraction, genomic DNA was isolated and quantified by UV absorbance on a Nanodrop 2000c. From cysteine to phenylalanine, the CDR3 is 13 amino acids long. Left in the record is the CDR3 DNA by itself, 39 bases read in frame from the first base. V sheds 2 bases and J sheds 8 bases, leaving 13 bases between their ends. For CDR1 and CDR2, the germline V gene (reference sequence) lists GTSNPN and SVGIG.

Sequences were obtained from naive CD4+ T cells sorted from blood. Read against the paper, the sample's cell subset or site label means: CD45RA+ positively selected. Recombination connected TRBV30 to TRBJ1-5; the D gene is not confidently resolved. The source is a woman aged 25 to 39 in good health. In nucleotide form, the sequence is TGTGCCTGGAGTCCCCGTCGGACGGAGCCCCAGCATTTT. Its protein reads: CAWSPRRTEPQHF.